The 28 T cell receptor beta chains given below trace back to one sample, sequenced in a study of T cell clonality in common variable immunodeficiency. Study-level results: In common variable immunodeficiency, TCR beta chains reportedly carried fewer deletions and N-nucleotide insertions.

Produced via immunoSEQ multiplex PCR; TCRdb's table is partial and in-frame only. There are around 40,000 clones in the sample, none observed a single time. Antigen specificity for these receptors is unknown. The sequenced sample consisted of peripheral blood mononuclear cells. The receptors here all came from a human donor with common variable immunodeficiency.

This clone was seen repeatedly, ten times or more. The sequence runs out 3 residues before the end of the CDR3; the remainder is reconstructed from the germline J gene. J is TRBJ2-6 and V is TRBV20-1, with 8 positions matching TRBD1. There are 17 residues in the CDR3. Germline V gene sequence: CDR1 DFQATT, CDR2 SNEGSKA (reference sequence). Trimming cost V 5 bases and J 0 bases; bases outside gene matches: 9. CDR3 residues: CSAPPGQGTSGANVLTF. The CDR3 bases that were read are TGCAGTGCTCCTCCAGGACAGGGAACCTCTGGGGCCAACGTC.

This clone has more than one count but fewer than ten. The read falls 3 residues short of the CDR3 end, and the missing part is taken from the germline J gene. This chain joins TRBV19 and TRBJ1-1; TRBD1 matches at 9 bases. V shed 9 bases and J 5 bases; nucleotides not matched to a gene: 13. CDR1 and CDR2 from the germline V gene are LNHDA and SQIVND (reference sequence). The CDR3 length is 15 residues. Partial CDR3 DNA: TGTGCCAGCCGCAAGGGGGGACAGGGCTTAACTGAA. It encodes CASRKGGQGLTE. The full-length CDR3 reads as CASRKGGQGLTEAFF.

As to this clone: The observed sequence ends 3 residues before the CDR3 terminus, with the missing tail filled in from the germline J gene. The chain carries TRBV7-9 and TRBJ2-7, with 7 positions matching TRBD1. Germline V lookup: CDR1 SEHNR, CDR2 FQNEAQ (reference sequence). The V segment lost 5 bases and the J segment 2 bases; nucleotides outside the gene matches: 9. The CDR3 consists of 15 residues. CDR3 amino acids: CASSPDTGTAYEQYF. The CDR3 bases that were read are TGTGCCAGCAGCCCCGATACCGGGACAGCCTACGAG. The whole variable domain, remainder taken from reference TRBV7-9 and TRBJ2-7, is DTGVSQNPRHKITKRGQNVTFRCDPISEHNRLYWYRQTLGQGPEFLTYFQNEAQLEKSRLLSDRFSAERPKGSFSTLEIQRTEQGDSAMYLCASSPDTGTAYEQYFGPGTRLTVT.

As for this clone: The read ends 3 residues shy of where the CDR3 ends; the end is completed using the germline J gene. The J gene is TRBJ1-2, the V gene TRBV6-2 or TRBV6-3; no firm D call. Germline V gene data show CDR1 as MNHEY and CDR2 as SVGEGT. CDR3 size: 14 residues. Trimming took off 4 bases at V and 7 bases at J, with 16 bases between the two ends. The covered CDR3 bases are TGTGCCAGCAGTTCTCCCCAGTATCATGGTGGC. Translation gives CASSSPQYHGG. The full CDR3 is CASSSPQYHGGYTF.

About this clone itself: The sequence runs out 3 residues before the end of the CDR3; the remainder is reconstructed from the germline J gene. This chain joins TRBV5-1 and TRBJ2-1; the match to TRBD2 covers 8 bases. The CDR3 consists of 17 residues. Germline lookup yields CDR1 SGHRS and CDR2 YFSETQ. V dropped 0 bases and J dropped 5; count of bases not matched to a gene: 10. CDR3 DNA (partial): TGCGCCAGCAGCTTGGCGGGAGGGCAGGGGATAAACAATGAG. Encoded protein: CASSLAGGQGINNE. The CDR3 in full is CASSLAGGQGINNEQFF.

This clone was recorded a few times. The CDR3 end is not reached by the read, which stops 3 residues before it; the germline J gene fills it in. The chain joins TRBV7-6 to TRBJ2-5; 7 nucleotides align to TRBD1. V lost 1 base to trimming and J lost 5 bases; unmatched junction nucleotides: 4. Per germline, CDR1 SGHVS and CDR2 FNYEAQ. The CDR3 sequence is 14 residues long. The CDR3 here is CASSLEGAGETQYF. Incomplete CDR3 DNA: TGTGCCAGCAGCTTAGAGGGGGCGGGTGAGACC.

As to this clone: The CDR3 is cut off 3 residues early in the read; its end comes from the germline J gene. The chain couples TRBV30 to TRBJ2-7; no definite D call. Germline values: CDR1 GTSNPN, CDR2 SVGIG (reference sequence). Trimming took off 3 bases at V and 0 bases at J, with 12 bases between the two ends. The CDR3 loop spans 14 amino acids. The CDR3 here is CAWSEFQSSYEQYF. The part of the CDR3 DNA that was read is TGTGCCTGGAGCGAATTTCAGAGCTCCTACGAG.

The table lists this clone with a few counts. Read sequence stops 3 residues before the CDR3 end, and the germline J gene provides the missing end. The chain recombines TRBV2 with TRBJ1-4, with 10 bases fitting TRBD1. The CDR3 runs to 15 residues. Germline V lookup: CDR1 SNHLY, CDR2 FYNNEI. V trimming: 6 bases; J trimming: 8 bases; junction bases outside the gene matches: 9. CDR3 DNA, as far as it was read: TGTGCCAGCAGCGATCCGGACAGGGGGGGGGAAAAA. It codes for CASSDPDRGGEK. The whole CDR3 protein reads CASSDPDRGGEKLFF.

This clone was recorded at least ten times. Read coverage stops 3 residues before the CDR3 terminus; the germline J gene supplies the remainder. The J gene is TRBJ1-6, the V gene TRBV7-2; a weak D match, TRBD1 (5 bases). With 5 bases removed from V and 10 bases from J, the gap between germline ends came to 15 bases. The CDR3 contains 14 residues. Germline CDR1 reads SGHTA; CDR2 reads FQGNSA. The CDR3 protein is CASSLQGRGSPLHF. The covered CDR3 bases are TGTGCCAGCAGCCTCCAGGGAAGAGGGTCACCC.

The sample holds a few counts of this clone. The read terminates 3 residues ahead of where the CDR3 ends, so the germline J gene completes it. The rearrangement joins TRBV19 to TRBJ2-3; TRBD2 agrees at 7 bases. Trimming removed 5 bases from V and 3 bases from J; junction bases left unmatched: 8. This CDR3 spans 15 amino acids. CDR1 is LNHDA, CDR2 SQIVND, per germline (reference sequence). CDR3 residues: CASSPRGRETDTQYF. The CDR3 bases that were read are TGTGCCAGTAGTCCGAGAGGGCGGGAGACAGATACG. Combining the CDR3 with reference TRBV19 and TRBJ2-3 gives the whole variable domain DGGITQSPKYLFRKEGQNVTLSCEQNLNHDAMYWYRQDPGQGLRLIYYSQIVNDFQKGDIAEGYSVSREKKESFPLTVTSAQKNPTAFYLCASSPRGRETDTQYFGPGTRLTVL.

In regard to this clone: The sequence runs out 3 residues before the end of the CDR3; the remainder is reconstructed from the germline J gene. The rearrangement uses TRBV19 and TRBJ1-1, with TRBD1 identical over 7 bases. The CDR3 length is 16 residues. V lost 6 bases and J lost 4; bases outside the gene matches: 14. The V gene's germline CDR1 is LNHDA and CDR2 SQIVND (reference sequence). The CDR3 protein is CASSHRGFIEGTEAFF. The covered CDR3 bases are TGTGCCAGTAGCCACAGGGGTTTTATTGAGGGCACTGAA.

This clone was seen only a few times. Coverage ceases 3 residues before the CDR3 finishes, and the germline J gene fills in the end. The V gene is TRBV2, the J gene TRBJ1-2; D is unresolved. From germline, CDR1 is SNHLY and CDR2 FYNNEI. V was clipped by 4 bases and J by 2 bases, with 11 bases between them. This CDR3 has 14 amino acids. The CDR3 sequence is CASSGRARNYGYTF. The DNA read from the CDR3 is TGTGCCAGCAGTGGTAGGGCCCGGAACTATGGC.

In this sample, this clone turned up many times. The read ends 3 residues shy of where the CDR3 ends; the end is completed using the germline J gene. The chain is built from TRBV18 and TRBJ1-4, with 7 bases that match TRBD1. This CDR3 comprises 15 residues. Germline CDR1 reads KGHSH; CDR2 reads LQKENI. The V and J ends lost 3 bases and 7 bases, in that order; junction bases with no gene match: 8. CDR3 DNA (partial): TGTGCCAGCTCACCTACCGGGACAGCCCTTGAAAAA. It codes for CASSPTGTALEK. The entire CDR3 protein reads CASSPTGTALEKLFF.

A note on this clone: Read coverage stops 3 residues before the CDR3 terminus; the germline J gene supplies the remainder. The chain employs TRBV2 and TRBJ1-5; D not certain. Germline V gives CDR1 SNHLY, CDR2 FYNNEI. This CDR3 spans 17 amino acids. The chain's CDR3 is CASSDDGSGPTKSPQHF. CDR3 DNA (partial): TGTGCCAGCAGTGATGACGGGAGCGGGCCTACCAAGAGTCCC.

As to this clone: The sequenced fragment ends 3 residues before the CDR3 boundary, so the rest is inferred from the germline J gene. The chain has TRBV5-5 and TRBJ2-7, with D maybe TRBD1 (6 bases). Deletions cut 1 base from V and 3 bases from J, with 8 bases between. Germline loops: CDR1 SGHKS, CDR2 YYEKEE (reference sequence). The CDR3 has 13 residues. CDR3 DNA, as far as it was read: TGTGCCAGCAGCTTGATCAGGGGCTACGAG. It yields the protein CASSLIRGYE. In full, the CDR3 is CASSLIRGYEQYF.

This clone was observed a handful of times. The read finishes 3 residues shy of the CDR3 end, and the germline J gene is used to complete it. The chain is built from TRBV6-2 or TRBV6-3 and TRBJ1-2, with D perhaps TRBD1 (5 bases). The CDR3 covers 14 residues. CDR1 and CDR2 (germline): MNHEY, SVGEGT. V was shortened by 2 bases and J by 1 base, with 8 bases between the two germline ends. The CDR3 here is CASSYAQDNYGYTF. CDR3 bases read: TGTGCCAGCAGTTACGCACAGGATAACTATGGC.

The table lists this clone with a few counts. The observed sequence ends 3 residues before the CDR3 terminus, with the missing tail filled in from the germline J gene. The rearrangement links TRBV19 to TRBJ2-5; 10 bases map to TRBD1. With V trimmed by 2 bases and J by 7 bases, 7 bases remained unmatched. This CDR3 comprises 15 residues. In germline, CDR1 is LNHDA, CDR2 SQIVND (reference sequence). The chain's CDR3 is CASSIRTGGGVTQYF. Partial CDR3 DNA: TGTGCCAGTAGTATACGGACAGGGGGGGGTGTGACC.

This clone was seen ten or more times. The read gets to within 3 residues of the CDR3 end, and the germline J gene fills in the rest. V gene TRBV6-2 or TRBV6-3 combines with J gene TRBJ2-4, with D possibly being TRBD1 (6 bases). V was cut by 0 bases and J by 9 bases, with 18 bases left in between. The CDR3 runs to 16 residues. Germline V gene sequence: CDR1 MNHEY, CDR2 SVGEGT. CDR3 sequence reads: CASSYSPTGPYGIQYF. CDR3 bases read: TGTGCCAGCAGTTACTCGCCGACAGGCCCCTACGGCATT.

This clone was counted at least ten times. The DNA ends 3 residues before the CDR3 does, and the rest of the CDR3 is filled in from the germline J gene. The rearrangement links TRBV2 to TRBJ2-7, with TRBD1 matching 8 bases. The CDR3 length is 15 residues. V lost 3 bases and J lost 2; bases outside the gene matches: 6. Germline V gene data show CDR1 as SNHLY and CDR2 as FYNNEI. The chain's CDR3 is CASSERTGPTYEQYF. CDR3 DNA, as far as it was read: TGTGCCAGCAGTGAGAGGACAGGGCCTACCTACGAG.

Concerning this clone: The CDR3 extends 3 residues past the end of the read, so its final part is completed from the germline J gene. The genes are TRBV5-1 and TRBJ1-6; tentatively, D is TRBD1 (6 bases). The CDR3 is 16 amino acids. Germline CDR1 SGHRS, CDR2 YFSETQ. The ends were cut back, 0 bases at V and 7 bases at J, with 14 bases in the middle. The sequenced part of the CDR3 DNA is TGCGCCAGCAGCTTGGAGGGGGGGCTTAGCAATTCACCC. Its translation is CASSLEGGLSNSP. The complete CDR3 reads CASSLEGGLSNSPLHF.

For this clone: The read finishes 3 residues shy of the CDR3 end, and the germline J gene is used to complete it. This chain joins TRBV2 and TRBJ1-4; D is ambiguous. Per germline, CDR1 SNHLY and CDR2 FYNNEI. Trimming removed 4 bases at V and 8 bases at J, with 8 bases between. CDR3 length equals 12 residues. The CDR3 bases that were read are TGTGCCAGCAGTGGACTATGGGAAAAA. This translates into CASSGLWEK. The CDR3 in its entirety is CASSGLWEKLFF.

This clone was detected ten times or more. The sequenced fragment ends 3 residues before the CDR3 boundary, so the rest is inferred from the germline J gene. This rearrangement joins TRBV18 to TRBJ1-1; a possible D gene is TRBD1 (6 bases). The germline V gene has CDR1 KGHSH and CDR2 LQKENI. CDR3 length equals 14 residues. The part of the CDR3 DNA that was read is TGTGCCAGCTCAACGGCCACGGGGGGCCGCGAA. This codes for CASSTATGGRE. The entire CDR3 is CASSTATGGREAFF.

This clone has a handful of counts. The read ends 3 residues early relative to the CDR3; the germline J gene fills the gap. The chain combines TRBV7-2 with TRBJ2-5; tentatively, D is TRBD1 (5 bases). This CDR3 is 14 amino acids long. Germline assignment: CDR1 SGHTA and CDR2 FQGNSA. V shed 5 bases and J shed 4 bases, with 14 bases lying between them. The CDR3 here is CASSARRQGETQYF. Incomplete CDR3 DNA: TGTGCCAGCAGCGCGAGGCGTCAGGGAGAGACC.

This clone was detected many times. The read ends 3 residues shy of where the CDR3 ends; the end is completed using the germline J gene. This rearrangement joins TRBV29-1 to TRBJ2-2; 7 bases are shared with TRBD2. The CDR3 covers 13 residues. The V segment lost 7 bases and the J segment 0 bases; nucleotides outside the gene matches: 2. CDR1 is SQVTM, CDR2 ANQGSEA, per germline. Here the CDR3 reads CSGGLANTGELFF. The covered CDR3 bases are TGCAGCGGAGGACTAGCGAACACCGGGGAG.

This clone showed up many times. The read ends 3 residues before the CDR3 terminus; that terminus is restored from the germline J gene. The V gene is TRBV29-1, the J gene TRBJ1-2, with 8 bases lining up with TRBD1. The CDR3 has 14 amino acids. V lost 1 base to trimming and J lost 7 bases; unmatched junction nucleotides: 8. CDR1 SQVTM and CDR2 ANQGSEA come from the germline V gene. The CDR3 protein is CSVEVQGADGGYTF. CDR3 DNA (partial): TGCAGCGTTGAAGTCCAGGGGGCGGATGGTGGC.

At least ten counts were recorded for this clone. The DNA ends 3 residues before the CDR3 does, and the rest of the CDR3 is filled in from the germline J gene. V and J are TRBV6-1 and TRBJ2-3; no clear D gene. CDR1 is MNHNS, CDR2 SASEGT, per germline. V was clipped by 3 bases and J by 3 bases, with 13 bases between them. This CDR3 is built from 15 residues. CDR3 sequence: CASSERMGSTDTQYF. CDR3 DNA (partial): TGTGCCAGCAGTGAGAGGATGGGCAGTACAGATACG.

This clone showed up many times. The read finishes 3 residues shy of the CDR3 end, and the germline J gene is used to complete it. V gene TRBV5-6 combines with J gene TRBJ2-1; no clear D. Germline V lookup: CDR1 SGHDT, CDR2 YYEEEE. CDR3 size: 15 residues. The germline V and J ends were trimmed by 0 bases and 8 bases, with 15 bases remaining between them. The CDR3 loop is CASSLVSSRFHEQFF. The DNA read from the CDR3 is TGTGCCAGCAGCTTGGTCTCCTCTAGGTTCCATGAG.

This clone was observed at least ten times. The sequence runs out 3 residues before the end of the CDR3; the remainder is reconstructed from the germline J gene. This sequence joins TRBV2 and TRBJ2-7; TRBD2 might be the D (5 bases). CDR3 length equals 14 residues. V lost 6 bases and J lost 3, with 15 bases in between. From germline, CDR1 is SNHLY and CDR2 FYNNEI. The sequenced part of the CDR3 DNA is TGTGCCAGCAGAGATAGCGTGACGATCTACGAG. Translated, it gives CASRDSVTIYE. The full CDR3 protein is CASRDSVTIYEQYF.